A selection of T cell receptor beta chains follows, all from one sample in a study of blood T cell repertoires in COVID-19. The repertoire was sequenced with immunoSEQ multiplex PCR; TCRdb's copy has only in-frame clones and lacks some. The table has under 200,000 clones, around 80% seen once. Sample: PBMCs or T cells enriched from blood (not recorded which). The receptors come from a woman aged 60 to 75 who had recovered from COVID-19. CDR3s leave out the opening cysteine and the closing phenylalanine or tryptophan. Each record gives: J gene, D gene, V gene, CDR3 protein. A D gene is named only where the DNA matches it firmly.

J: TRBJ2-3
D: TRBD2
V: TRBV9
CDR3: ASSAGTSGSGTDTQY

J: TRBJ1-1
D: NA
V: TRBV5-1
CDR3: ASSLDPGTTNTEAF

J: TRBJ2-7
D: NA
V: TRBV5-8
CDR3: ASSYNLGDEQY

J: TRBJ2-1
D: NA
V: TRBV20-1
CDR3: SASDRQSPYNEQF

J: TRBJ2-3
D: NA
V: TRBV24-1
CDR3: ATSDSPSAASDTQY

J: TRBJ2-2
D: NA
V: TRBV11-2
CDR3: ASSLFRQNTGELF

J: TRBJ1-2
D: NA
V: TRBV6-6
CDR3: ASRRDILYGYT

J: TRBJ2-2
D: NA
V: TRBV15
CDR3: ATSRDRTGELF

J: TRBJ2-5
D: NA
V: TRBV19
CDR3: ASSISRRGSETQY

J: TRBJ2-5
D: TRBD2
V: TRBV5-4
CDR3: ASSILAGGPGETQY

J: TRBJ1-5
D: TRBD1
V: TRBV7-3
CDR3: ASSLRGHRLRGHSNQPQH

J: TRBJ1-2
D: NA
V: TRBV6-4
CDR3: ASSDGQGYGYT

J: TRBJ2-7
D: NA
V: TRBV4-1
CDR3: ASSQVPAPRQY

J: TRBJ2-3
D: TRBD1
V: TRBV23-1
CDR3: ASSHRYRGSTDTQY

J: TRBJ2-7
D: TRBD2
V: TRBV19
CDR3: ASSRTGLASYEQY

J: TRBJ2-2
D: TRBD2
V: TRBV7-8
CDR3: ASSLVAGGNSNTGELF

J: TRBJ1-2
D: NA
V: TRBV11-2
CDR3: ASSPALDSRYGYT

J: TRBJ2-3
D: NA
V: TRBV7-9
CDR3: ASSLVSDTQY

J: TRBJ2-5
D: NA
V: TRBV28
CDR3: ASSSQGKEKTQY

J: TRBJ2-7
D: TRBD2
V: TRBV3-1/TRBV3-2
CDR3: ASSQRGGQYEQY

J: TRBJ1-1
D: NA
V: TRBV18
CDR3: ASSPQGMGTEAF

J: TRBJ2-5
D: TRBD1
V: TRBV24-1
CDR3: ATSEPGTGKETQY

J: TRBJ2-1
D: TRBD2
V: TRBV7-2
CDR3: ASSPGLAGGLGEQF

J: TRBJ2-5
D: TRBD2
V: TRBV29-1
CDR3: SVEETSAPQETQY

J: TRBJ1-1
D: NA
V: TRBV5-4
CDR3: ASSPVSGGTEAF